These T cell receptor beta chains were read from a single sample in a study of CD8 T cells in Susac syndrome. TCRdb re-called the immunoSEQ multiplex PCR reads through MiXCR, storing one row per CDR3 protein. This sample has 150,000 to 200,000 distinct CDR3 sequences, with approximately 95% found just once. The sample taken for sequencing was CD4+ T cells from PBMCs. Receptor source: a human donor with multiple sclerosis. Both conserved end residues are part of each CDR3. Each record gives: CDR3 protein, clone size, D gene, J gene, V gene. The D gene is left open where the match is weak. Only part of the rows carry a size: once, few, many, or a class if the clone is expanded.

cdr3_aa: CASSSRGLGYGYTF
clone_size: .
d_call: .
j_call: TRBJ1-2
v_call: TRBV12-3/TRBV12-4

cdr3_aa: CASSQGGQGGTQYF
clone_size: .
d_call: .
j_call: TRBJ2-5
v_call: TRBV3-1

cdr3_aa: CSASRPRGYTF
clone_size: .
d_call: .
j_call: TRBJ1-2
v_call: TRBV20-1

cdr3_aa: CASSFRANYGYTF
clone_size: few
d_call: .
j_call: TRBJ1-2
v_call: TRBV12-3/TRBV12-4

cdr3_aa: CATGDRARGYTF
clone_size: .
d_call: TRBD1
j_call: TRBJ1-2
v_call: TRBV2

cdr3_aa: CASQQHMNTEAFF
clone_size: .
d_call: .
j_call: TRBJ1-1
v_call: TRBV19

cdr3_aa: CASTRPGRETQYF
clone_size: .
d_call: .
j_call: TRBJ2-5
v_call: TRBV6-5

cdr3_aa: CASSSLKEGELFF
clone_size: .
d_call: .
j_call: TRBJ2-2
v_call: TRBV7-6

cdr3_aa: CASSLRAGQETQYF
clone_size: .
d_call: .
j_call: TRBJ2-5
v_call: TRBV5-4

cdr3_aa: CASSLLSSTEAFF
clone_size: .
d_call: .
j_call: TRBJ1-1
v_call: TRBV5-5

cdr3_aa: CSATKVRLAGGSPDTQYF
clone_size: .
d_call: TRBD2
j_call: TRBJ2-3
v_call: TRBV20-1

cdr3_aa: CASWAGTHNEQFF
clone_size: .
d_call: .
j_call: TRBJ2-1
v_call: TRBV2

cdr3_aa: CASSPLRALRANFFPGEETQYF
clone_size: .
d_call: .
j_call: TRBJ2-5
v_call: TRBV3-1

cdr3_aa: CATSDGRTVEETQYF
clone_size: .
d_call: .
j_call: TRBJ2-5
v_call: TRBV24-1

cdr3_aa: CASRRRQGREKLFF
clone_size: .
d_call: .
j_call: TRBJ1-4
v_call: TRBV6-5

cdr3_aa: CSVALSGSALGAKNIQYF
clone_size: .
d_call: TRBD2
j_call: TRBJ2-4
v_call: TRBV29-1

cdr3_aa: CASSTQTSGTYEQYF
clone_size: few
d_call: TRBD2
j_call: TRBJ2-7
v_call: TRBV28

cdr3_aa: CASSTRTGVEKLFF
clone_size: once
d_call: TRBD1
j_call: TRBJ1-4
v_call: TRBV9

cdr3_aa: CASSFNRGQPQHF
clone_size: .
d_call: .
j_call: TRBJ1-5
v_call: TRBV11-2

cdr3_aa: CAWRPGWSSYNEQFF
clone_size: .
d_call: .
j_call: TRBJ2-1
v_call: TRBV30

cdr3_aa: CSVEGTAPYIQYF
clone_size: .
d_call: TRBD1
j_call: TRBJ2-4
v_call: TRBV29-1

cdr3_aa: CASSPGGDTQYF
clone_size: few
d_call: TRBD1
j_call: TRBJ2-3
v_call: TRBV27